The rows below give T cell receptor beta chains drawn from one sample of a study of shared clonotypes between healthy human individuals. Sequenced by immunoSEQ multiplex PCR; TCRdb stores in-frame clones only, minus some. The sample lists millions of clones, 90% to 95% occurring once. Sequenced material: naive CD4+ T cells from PBMCs. Receptor source: a man aged 18 to 30 in good health. Some clones in this sample may be carry-over from other donors' samples. The CDR3 runs from the conserved cysteine through the conserved F or W.

TRBV7-8	CASSPRGFSPYEQYF
TRBV7-9	CASLGQGVGAFF
TRBV28	CASCPGTRDPGQYF
TRBV7-3	CASSLWGGYEQYF
TRBV28	CASTLPTTNEKLFF
TRBV11-2	CASSLEARLAFFF
TRBV5-1	CASLHSAGGLDEQFF
TRBV2	CASSPRTGKNIQYF
TRBV19	CASSTQDRGEGYTF
TRBV6-5	CASSYSTRSETQYF
TRBV7-9	CASSLAGQTRTYEQYF
TRBV18	CASSPLQRPGETQYF
TRBV6-6	CASITLRGTYGYTF
TRBV4-3	CASSLPGTRQFF
TRBV9	CASSTRDGNTDTQYF
TRBV20-1	CSATSGSGYTF
TRBV18	CASSLSAGMSNQPQHF
TRBV7-3	CASSLERLSTDTQYF
TRBV27	CASSKQGSGVLFF
TRBV4-1	CASSLRGGADSNQPQHF
TRBV29-1	CSVGGVDGYTF
TRBV30	CAWDNSGLAGTDTQYF
TRBV28	CASSLATAYEQYF
TRBV10-1	CASSESPVTGELFF
TRBV11-2	CASSLGLRGSEAFF
TRBV29-1	CSAGPGDTGETQYF
TRBV29-1	CSVDQGNTGELFF
TRBV5-8	CASSSRPASEQFF
TRBV2	CASSGLAGETQYF
TRBV6-1	CASSTSTPGGPQHF
TRBV9	CASSLPSGRGTDTQYF
TRBV25-1	CASSEGLGNSPLHF